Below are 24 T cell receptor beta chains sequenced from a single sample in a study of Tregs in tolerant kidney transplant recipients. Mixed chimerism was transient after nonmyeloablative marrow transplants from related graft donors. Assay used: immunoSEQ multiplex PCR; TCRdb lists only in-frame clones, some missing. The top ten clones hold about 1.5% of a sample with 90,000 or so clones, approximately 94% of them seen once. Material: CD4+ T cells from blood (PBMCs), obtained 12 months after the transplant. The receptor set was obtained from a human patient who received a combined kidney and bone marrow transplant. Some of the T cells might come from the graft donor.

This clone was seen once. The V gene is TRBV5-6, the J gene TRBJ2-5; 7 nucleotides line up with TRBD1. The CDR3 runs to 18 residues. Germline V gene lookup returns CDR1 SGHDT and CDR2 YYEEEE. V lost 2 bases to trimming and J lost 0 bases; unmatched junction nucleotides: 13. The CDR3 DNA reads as TGTGCCAGCAGCTTCCGGGACAGCAAGAGGGCGTACCAAGAGACCCAGTACTTC. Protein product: CASSFRDSKRAYQETQYF.

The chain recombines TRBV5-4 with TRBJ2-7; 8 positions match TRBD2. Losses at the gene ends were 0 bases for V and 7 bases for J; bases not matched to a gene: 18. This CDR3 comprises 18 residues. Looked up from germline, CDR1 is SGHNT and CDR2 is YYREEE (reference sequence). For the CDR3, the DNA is TGTGCCAGCAGCTTGGGGCCTTTATATAGCGGGACATTTGGAGAGCAGTACTTC. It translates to CASSLGPLYSGTFGEQYF.

The CDR3 loop reads CASKLDRLWYGYTF. As DNA, the CDR3 is TGTGCCAGCAAACTAGACAGGCTATGGTATGGCTACACCTTC. This chain connects TRBV28 to TRBJ1-2; a possible D gene is TRBD1 (6 bases). The CDR3 covers 14 residues. V was shortened by 7 bases and J by 5 bases, with 17 bases between the two germline ends. CDR1 is MDHEN, CDR2 SYDVKM, per germline.

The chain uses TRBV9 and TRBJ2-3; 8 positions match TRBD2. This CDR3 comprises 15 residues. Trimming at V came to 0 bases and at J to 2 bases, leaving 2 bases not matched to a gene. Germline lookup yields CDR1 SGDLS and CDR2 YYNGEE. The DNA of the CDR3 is TGTGCCAGCAGCGTAGGAGCGGGAGCCACAGATACGCAGTATTTT. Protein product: CASSVGAGATDTQYF.

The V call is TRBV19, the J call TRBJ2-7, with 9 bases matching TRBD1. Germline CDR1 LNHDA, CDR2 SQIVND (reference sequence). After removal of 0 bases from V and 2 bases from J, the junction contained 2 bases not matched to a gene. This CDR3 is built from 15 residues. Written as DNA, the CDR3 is TGTGCCAGTAGTATAGATGGGACAGGGACCTACGAGCAGTACTTC. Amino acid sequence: CASSIDGTGTYEQYF.

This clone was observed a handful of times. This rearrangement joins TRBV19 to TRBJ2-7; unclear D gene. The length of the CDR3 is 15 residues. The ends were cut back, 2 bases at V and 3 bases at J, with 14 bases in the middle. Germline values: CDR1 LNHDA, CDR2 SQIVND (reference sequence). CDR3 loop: CASSIRSGPFYEQYF. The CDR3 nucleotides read TGTGCCAGTAGTATAAGGAGTGGCCCATTCTACGAGCAGTACTTC. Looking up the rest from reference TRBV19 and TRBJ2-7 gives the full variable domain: DGGITQSPKYLFRKEGQNVTLSCEQNLNHDAMYWYRQDPGQGLRLIYYSQIVNDFQKGDIAEGYSVSREKKESFPLTVTSAQKNPTAFYLCASSIRSGPFYEQYFGPGTRLTVT.

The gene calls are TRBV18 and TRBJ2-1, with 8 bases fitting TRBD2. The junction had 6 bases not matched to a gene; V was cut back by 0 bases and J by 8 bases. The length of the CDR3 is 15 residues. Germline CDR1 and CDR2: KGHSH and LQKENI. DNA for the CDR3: TGTGCCAGCTCACCACCTAGCCGGGGGGGCCATGAGCAGTTCTTC. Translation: CASSPPSRGGHEQFF.

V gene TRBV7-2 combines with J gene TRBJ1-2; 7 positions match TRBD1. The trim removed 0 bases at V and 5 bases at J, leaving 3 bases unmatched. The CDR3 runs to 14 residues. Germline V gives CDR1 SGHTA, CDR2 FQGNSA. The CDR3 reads CASSLAGQFYGYTF. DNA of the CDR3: TGTGCCAGCAGCTTAGCGGGACAGTTTTATGGCTACACCTTC.

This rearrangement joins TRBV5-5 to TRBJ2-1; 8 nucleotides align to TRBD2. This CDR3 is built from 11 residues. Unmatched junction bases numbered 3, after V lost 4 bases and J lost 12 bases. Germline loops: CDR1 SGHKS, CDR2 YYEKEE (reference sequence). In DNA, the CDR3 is TGTGCCAGCAGCCCTGGACTAGCGCAGTTCTTC. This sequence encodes CASSPGLAQFF. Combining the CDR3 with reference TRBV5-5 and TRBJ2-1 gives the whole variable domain DAGVTQSPTHLIKTRGQQVTLRCSPISGHKSVSWYQQVLGQGPQFIFQYYEKEERGRGNFPDRFSARQFPNYSSELNVNALLLGDSALYLCASSPGLAQFFGPGTRLTVL.

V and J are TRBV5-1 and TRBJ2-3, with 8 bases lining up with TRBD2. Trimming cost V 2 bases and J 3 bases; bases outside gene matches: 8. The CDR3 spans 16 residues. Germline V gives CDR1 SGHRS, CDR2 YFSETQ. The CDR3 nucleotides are TGCGCCAGCAGCTTCTCAGCGGGAGATCCGACAGATACGCAGTATTTT. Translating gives CASSFSAGDPTDTQYF.

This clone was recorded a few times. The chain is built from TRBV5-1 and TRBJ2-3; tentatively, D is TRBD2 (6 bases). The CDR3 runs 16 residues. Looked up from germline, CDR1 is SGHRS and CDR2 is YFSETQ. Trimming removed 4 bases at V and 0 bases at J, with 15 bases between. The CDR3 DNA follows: TGCGCCAGCAGCCCTGGGACTGACGCTAGCACAGATACGCAGTATTTT. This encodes CASSPGTDASTDTQYF.

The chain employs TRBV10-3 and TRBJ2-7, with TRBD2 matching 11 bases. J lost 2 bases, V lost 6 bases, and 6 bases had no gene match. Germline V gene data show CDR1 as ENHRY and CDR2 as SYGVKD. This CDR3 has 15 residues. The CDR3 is CAISYGLAGPYEQYF. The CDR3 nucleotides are TGTGCCATCAGCTACGGACTAGCGGGCCCCTACGAGCAGTACTTC.

For the CDR3, the DNA is TGCGCCAGCAGCATGACACTGAGCTCCTATAATTCACCCCTCCACTTT. Translating gives CASSMTLSSYNSPLHF. This chain uses TRBV5-1 with TRBJ1-6; D not resolved. This CDR3 is 16 amino acids long. Germline V gene data show CDR1 as SGHRS and CDR2 as YFSETQ. V lost 4 bases and J lost 0, with 11 bases in between. Full variable domain (missing parts from reference TRBV5-1 and TRBJ1-6): KAGVTQTPRYLIKTRGQQVTLSCSPISGHRSVSWYQQTPGQGLQFLFEYFSETQRNKGNFPGRFSGRQFSNSRSEMNVSTLELGDSALYLCASSMTLSSYNSPLHFGNGTRLTVT.

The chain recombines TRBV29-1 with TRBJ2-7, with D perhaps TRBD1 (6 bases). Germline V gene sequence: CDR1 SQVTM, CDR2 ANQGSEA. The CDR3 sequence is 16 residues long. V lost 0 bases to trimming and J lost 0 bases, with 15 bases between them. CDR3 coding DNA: TGCAGCGTTGAAGAGGACCGTGTCAGGGGCTCCTACGAGCAGTACTTC. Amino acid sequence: CSVEEDRVRGSYEQYF.

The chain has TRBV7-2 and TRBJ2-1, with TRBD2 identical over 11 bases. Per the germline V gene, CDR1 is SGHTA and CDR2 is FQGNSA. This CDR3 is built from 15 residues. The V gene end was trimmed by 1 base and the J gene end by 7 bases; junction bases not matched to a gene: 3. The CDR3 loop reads CASSLGLAGLNEQFF. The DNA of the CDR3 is TGTGCCAGCAGCTTAGGACTAGCGGGGTTAAATGAGCAGTTCTTC.

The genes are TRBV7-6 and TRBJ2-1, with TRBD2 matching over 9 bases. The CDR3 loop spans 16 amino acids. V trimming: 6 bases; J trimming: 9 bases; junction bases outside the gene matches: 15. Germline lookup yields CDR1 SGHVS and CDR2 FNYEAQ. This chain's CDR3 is CASSSTWPSGAVEQFF. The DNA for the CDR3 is TGTGCCAGCAGTTCTACGTGGCCTAGCGGGGCGGTTGAGCAGTTCTTC.

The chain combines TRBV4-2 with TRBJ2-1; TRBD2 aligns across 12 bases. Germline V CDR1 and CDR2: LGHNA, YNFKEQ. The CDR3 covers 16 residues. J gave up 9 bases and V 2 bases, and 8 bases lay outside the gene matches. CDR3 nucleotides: TGTGCCAGCAGCCAACTTCTAGCGGGGGGGCCGATTGAGCAGTTCTTC. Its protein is CASSQLLAGGPIEQFF.

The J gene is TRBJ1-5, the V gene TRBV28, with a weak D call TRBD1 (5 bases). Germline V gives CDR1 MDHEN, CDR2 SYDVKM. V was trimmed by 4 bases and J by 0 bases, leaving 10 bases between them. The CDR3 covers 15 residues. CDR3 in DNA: TGTGCCAGCAGTTCGGACATGGTTAGCAATCAGCCCCAGCATTTT. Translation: CASSSDMVSNQPQHF.

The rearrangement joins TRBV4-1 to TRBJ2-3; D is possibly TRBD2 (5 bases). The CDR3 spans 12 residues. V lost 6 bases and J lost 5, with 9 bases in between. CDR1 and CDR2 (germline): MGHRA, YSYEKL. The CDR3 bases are TGCGCCAGCAGTTCCCGGGGAGATACGCAGTATTTT. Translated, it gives CASSSRGDTQYF.

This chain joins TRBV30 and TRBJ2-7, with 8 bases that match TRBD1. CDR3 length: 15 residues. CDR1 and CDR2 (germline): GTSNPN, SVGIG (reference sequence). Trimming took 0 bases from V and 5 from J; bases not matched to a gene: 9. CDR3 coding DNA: TGTGCCTGGAGTGTACTCTCAGGGGGCTACCACGAGCAGTACTTC. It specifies CAWSVLSGGYHEQYF.

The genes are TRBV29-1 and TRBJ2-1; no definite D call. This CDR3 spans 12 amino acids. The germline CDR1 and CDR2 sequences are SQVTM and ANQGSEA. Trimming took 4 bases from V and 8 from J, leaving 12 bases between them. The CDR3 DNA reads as TGCAGCGTTGCCCGGAGACGGGATGAGCAGTTCTTC. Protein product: CSVARRRDEQFF.

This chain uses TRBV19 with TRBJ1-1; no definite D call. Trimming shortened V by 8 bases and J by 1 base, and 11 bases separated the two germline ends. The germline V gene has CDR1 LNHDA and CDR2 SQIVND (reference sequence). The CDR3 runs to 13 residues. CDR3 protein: CASRSGWNTEAFF. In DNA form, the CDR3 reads TGTGCCAGTCGGTCGGGGTGGAACACTGAAGCTTTCTTT.

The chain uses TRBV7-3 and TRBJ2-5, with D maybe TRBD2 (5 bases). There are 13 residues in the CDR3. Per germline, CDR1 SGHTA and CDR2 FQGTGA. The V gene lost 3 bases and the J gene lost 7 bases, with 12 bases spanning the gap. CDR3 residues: CASSLSYRGTQYF. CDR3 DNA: TGTGCCAGCAGCTTGAGTTACCGGGGGACCCAGTACTTC.

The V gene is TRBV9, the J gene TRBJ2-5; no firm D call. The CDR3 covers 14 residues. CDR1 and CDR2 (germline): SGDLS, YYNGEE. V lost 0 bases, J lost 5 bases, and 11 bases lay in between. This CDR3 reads CASSVGGSQETQYF. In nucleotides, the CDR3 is TGTGCCAGCAGCGTAGGAGGTAGCCAGGAGACCCAGTACTTC.